Listed here is a single T cell receptor (beta chain). The antigen is unknown. This table comes from immunoSEQ multiplex PCR, and its TCRdb copy is limited to in-frame clones, with some not included. Among about 150,000 clones listed, roughly 88% were seen once. The data originate from a study of T cell responses to AZD1222 COVID-19 vaccine. Overall study findings and caveats: Repertoires were collected only later (after the peak T cell response had occurred). There were mostly white British donors and more females than males, and clonal diversity was possibly underestimated. Mapped onto spike, vaccine-associated CD4 TCRs spanned it and were dominant at 160-218 and 743-854.

V lost 5 bases to trimming and J lost 3 bases, with 13 bases between them. This CDR3 contains 15 residues. Germline V CDR1 and CDR2: MNHEY, SVGAGI. This rearrangement joins TRBV6-5 to TRBJ1-4, with D possibly being TRBD1 (5 bases). The TCR originated in an adult in good health. This sample comprised peripheral blood, obtained on day 0 of AZD1222 vaccination. In DNA, the CDR3 is TGTGCCAGCAGTCTGGGGGTGTGGGCTAATGAAAAACTGTTTTTT. Encoded protein: CASSLGVWANEKLFF.